This T cell receptor beta chain was observed in a study of shared clonotypes between healthy human individuals. Each replicate PCR on the sorted subsets used approximately 200 ng DNA (around 30,000 T cell genomes). Profiled with immunoSEQ multiplex PCR; TCRdb holds only in-frame clones, not every one. The sample holds millions of clones; roughly 94% are singletons and the top ten take 0.1% to 0.15%. This CDR3 comprises 14 residues. With 4 bases removed from V and 0 bases from J, the gap between germline ends came to 8 bases. Germline V CDR1 and CDR2: SGHDT, YYEEEE. Sequences were obtained from naive CD4+ T cells sorted from blood. Noted subset: CD45RA+ positively selected. The V call is TRBV5-6, the J call TRBJ1-3, with D possibly being TRBD1 (5 bases). This receptor was identified in a man aged 18 to 30 in good health. CDR3 amino acids: CASSGTVSGNTIYF. The CDR3 nucleotides read TGTGCCAGCAGCGGGACCGTCTCTGGAAACACCATATATTTT.